This section outlines one T cell receptor (beta chain) sequence together with its context. This clone was counted only a few times. This clone's antigen is unknown. Base qualities were left out, and no much larger clone turns up one base away. The entry originates in a study of T cell responses to AZD1222 COVID-19 vaccine (dated by TCRdb to the early 2020s). Notes on the research overall: A total of more than 230 trial participants underwent TCR sequencing, of whom 207 had received two doses of AZD1222 and 26 had received two doses of the MenACWY control vaccine. Trial participants were enrolled by age into subgroups of 18-55, 56-69 and 70-plus years, and roughly 150, 30 and 60 TCR-sequenced participants, respectively, were included in these subgroups. The research as a whole found: After two AZD1222 doses, both the breadth and the depth of spike-specific TCRs were significantly higher than at day 0 and than in MenACWY recipients. Because no day 14 peak-response samples were available, repertoires were characterized only after the peak T cell response. Reportedly, close to half of the unique spike-specific TCRs recognized epitopes lying outside the regions that are mutated in the B.1.351 and B.1.1.7 variants. Conclusions about previously exposed vaccinees are limited because only a handful of AZD1222 recipients were SARS-CoV-2 seropositive at baseline. The 56-69-year group was small, and its depth increase did not reach significance, likely because of low power. Participants were mostly white British and included more females than males, and it was suggested by the authors that clonal diversity may have been underestimated. Vaccine-associated CD4 TCRs spanned the whole spike protein, with dominant responses in regions 160-218 and 743-854.

The time point label of this sample denotes: baseline before first vaccination. Explained via the paper, the treatment or condition label denotes: meningococcal conjugate vaccine given as trial control. Samples from vaccinated people were obtained from the UK trials COV001 and COV002, which included a single-blind randomized controlled phase 2/3 trial of AZD1222 (ChAdOx1 nCoV-19) in healthy adults. Trial participant PBMC samples were collected at day 0 and day 28 after the second dose for TCRbeta chain sequencing. The CDR3 regions of human TCRbeta chains were subjected to immunosequencing. For the original study's pipeline: TCRs in the repertoires were matched against a reference library of SARS-CoV-2-specific TCRs that had been generated with the MIRA antigen-specificity platform. Breadth was defined as the fraction of unique TCRs that were SARS-CoV-2-associated. Depth was defined as the fraction of total T cells that were SARS-CoV-2-associated. Each spike-specific TCR was assigned to its reactive spike region and to a CD4 or CD8 class using the MIRA data. Log10-transformed breadth and depth values were compared by one-way ANOVA with Sidak's multiple comparisons tests. In its TCRdb copy, this immuneACCESS table keeps in-frame sequences only and misses some clones. Where compared with another copy, unresolved V genes explain less than half of these, and the others have no known cause. For V, J and clone size, that table is used; D and trimming come from the DNA. In this sample the table shows over 65,000 clones, about 90% of which occur a single time. The ten top clones hold roughly 6.4% of the sample.

Via the germline V gene, CDR1 is SGDLS and CDR2 YYNGEE. V is shortened by 3 bases, J by 7 bases, and the region joining them spans 10 bases. CDR3 length: 13 amino acids, cysteine to phenylalanine. CDR3 DNA is the only sequence kept; it has 39 bases, read in frame from the first base. This TCR came from an adult in good health. This chain is built from TRBV9 and TRBJ2-2, with the D gene not clear enough to name. Sequences were derived from peripheral blood, sampled on day 0 of MenACWY control vaccination. This receptor has the CDR3 CASSALRGGELFF. The nucleotide sequence is TGTGCCAGCAGCGCCCTTCGCGGCGGGGAGCTGTTTTTT.